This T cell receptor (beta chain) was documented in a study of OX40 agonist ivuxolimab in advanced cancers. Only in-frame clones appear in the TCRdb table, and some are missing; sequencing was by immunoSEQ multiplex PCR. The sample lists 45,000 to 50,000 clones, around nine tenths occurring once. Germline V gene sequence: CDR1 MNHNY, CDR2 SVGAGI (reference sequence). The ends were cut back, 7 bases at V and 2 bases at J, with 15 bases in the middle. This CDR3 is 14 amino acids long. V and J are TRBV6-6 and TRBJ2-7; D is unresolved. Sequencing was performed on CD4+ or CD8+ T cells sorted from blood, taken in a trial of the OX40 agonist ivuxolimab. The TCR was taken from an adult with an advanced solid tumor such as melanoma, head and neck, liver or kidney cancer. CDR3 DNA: TGTGCCAGCACTGATGACGGGTTACCCTACGAGCAGTACTTC. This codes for CASTDDGLPYEQYF.